This T cell receptor beta chain was observed in a study of coeliac disease. V shed 1 base, J shed 7 bases, and the junction held 7 bases outside the gene matches. CDR3 size: 17 residues. Germline CDR1 is MNHEY and CDR2 is SMNVEV (reference sequence). This clone was detected a few times. Here immunoSEQ multiplex PCR was the method, and the copy in TCRdb shows in-frame clones only, minus some. Of around 1,500 clones detected, about three quarters appear once; the ten largest clones hold 9% to 13%. The sequencing input was lymphocytes from the gut lamina propria. The chain employs TRBV27 and TRBJ2-7; 16 bases are shared with TRBD2. This clonotype was sampled from a human donor without celiac disease. This CDR3 is CASSLLGLAGGPVEQYF. CDR3 nucleotides: TGTGCCAGCAGTTTATTGGGACTAGCGGGAGGGCCGGTAGAGCAGTACTTC.